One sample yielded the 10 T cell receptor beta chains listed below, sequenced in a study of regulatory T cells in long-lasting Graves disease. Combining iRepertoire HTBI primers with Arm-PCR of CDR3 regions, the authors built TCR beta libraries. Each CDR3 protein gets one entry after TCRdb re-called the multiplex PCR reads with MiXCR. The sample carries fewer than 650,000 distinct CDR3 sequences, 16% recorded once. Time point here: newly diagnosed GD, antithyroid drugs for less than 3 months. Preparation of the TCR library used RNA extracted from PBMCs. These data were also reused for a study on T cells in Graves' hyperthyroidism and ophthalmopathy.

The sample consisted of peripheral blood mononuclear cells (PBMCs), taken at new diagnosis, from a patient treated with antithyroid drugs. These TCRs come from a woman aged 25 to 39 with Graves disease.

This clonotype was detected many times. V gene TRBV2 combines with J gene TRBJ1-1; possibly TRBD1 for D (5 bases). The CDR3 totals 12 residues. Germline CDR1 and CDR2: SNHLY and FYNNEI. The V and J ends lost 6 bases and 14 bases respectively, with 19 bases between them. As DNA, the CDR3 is TGTGCCAGCAGGGGGGACCCCCCTCAGCAGTTCTTT. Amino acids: CASRGDPPQQFF.

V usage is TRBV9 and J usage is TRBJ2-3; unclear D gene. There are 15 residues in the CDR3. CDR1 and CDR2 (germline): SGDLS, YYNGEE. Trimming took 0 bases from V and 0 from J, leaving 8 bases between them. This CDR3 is CASSVEWISTDTQYF. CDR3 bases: TGTGCCAGCAGCGTAGAATGGATTAGCACAGATACGCAGTATTTT.

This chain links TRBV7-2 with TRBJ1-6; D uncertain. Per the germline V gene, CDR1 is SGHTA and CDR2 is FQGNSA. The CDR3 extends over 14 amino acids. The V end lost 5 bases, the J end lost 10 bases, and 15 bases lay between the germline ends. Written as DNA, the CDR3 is TGTGCCAGCAGCCCCGTTAGGAGGGCCTCACCCCTCCACTTT. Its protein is CASSPVRRASPLHF.

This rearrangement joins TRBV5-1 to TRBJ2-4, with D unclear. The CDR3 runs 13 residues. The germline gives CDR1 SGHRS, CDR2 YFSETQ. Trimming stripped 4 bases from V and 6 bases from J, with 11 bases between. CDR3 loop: CASSLGTSNIQYF. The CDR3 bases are TGCGCCAGCAGCCTGGGAACTTCAAACATTCAGTACTTC.

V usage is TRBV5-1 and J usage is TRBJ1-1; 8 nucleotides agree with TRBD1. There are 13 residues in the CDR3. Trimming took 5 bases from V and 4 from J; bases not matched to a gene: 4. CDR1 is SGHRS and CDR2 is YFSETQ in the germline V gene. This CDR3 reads CASSTGGSTEAFF. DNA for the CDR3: TGCGCCAGCAGTACAGGGGGGAGCACTGAAGCTTTCTTT.

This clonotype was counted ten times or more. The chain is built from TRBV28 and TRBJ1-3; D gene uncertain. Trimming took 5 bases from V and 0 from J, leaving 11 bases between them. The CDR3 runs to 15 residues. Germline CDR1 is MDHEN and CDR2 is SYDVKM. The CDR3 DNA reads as TGTGCCAGCAGTCCGTACTGGGGCTCTGGAAACACCATATATTTT. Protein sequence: CASSPYWGSGNTIYF.

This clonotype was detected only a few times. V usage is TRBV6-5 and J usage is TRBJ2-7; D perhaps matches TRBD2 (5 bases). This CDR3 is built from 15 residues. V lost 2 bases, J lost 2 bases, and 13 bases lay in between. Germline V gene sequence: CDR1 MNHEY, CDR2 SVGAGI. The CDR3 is CASSYGSGGAYEQYF. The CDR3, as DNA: TGTGCCAGCAGTTACGGGAGCGGTGGTGCCTACGAGCAGTACTTC.

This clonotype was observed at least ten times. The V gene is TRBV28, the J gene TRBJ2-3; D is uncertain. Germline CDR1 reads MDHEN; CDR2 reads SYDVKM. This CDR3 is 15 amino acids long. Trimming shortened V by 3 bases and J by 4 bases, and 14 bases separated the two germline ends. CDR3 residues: CASSFAVRNSDTQYF. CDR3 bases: TGTGCCAGCAGTTTCGCTGTGAGGAATTCAGATACGCAGTATTTT. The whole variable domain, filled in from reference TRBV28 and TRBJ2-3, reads DVKVTQSSRYLVKRTGEKVFLECVQDMDHENMFWYRQDPGLGLRLIYFSYDVKMKEKGDIPEGYSVSREKKERFSLILESASTNQTSMYLCASSFAVRNSDTQYFGPGTRLTVL.

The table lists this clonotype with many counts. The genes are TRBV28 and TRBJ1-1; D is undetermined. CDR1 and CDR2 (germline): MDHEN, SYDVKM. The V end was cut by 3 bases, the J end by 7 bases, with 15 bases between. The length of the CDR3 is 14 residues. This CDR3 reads CASSFPSDTVEAFF. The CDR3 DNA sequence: TGTGCCAGCAGTTTCCCATCTGACACCGTTGAAGCTTTCTTT.

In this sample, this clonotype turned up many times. CDR3 sequence reads: CSAPKRNTEAFF. CDR3 DNA: TGCAGTGCTCCAAAGAGGAACACTGAAGCTTTCTTT. This chain joins TRBV20-1 and TRBJ1-1, with no clear D. The ends were cut back, 5 bases at V and 1 base at J, with 8 bases in the middle. The length of the CDR3 is 12 residues. The V gene's germline CDR1 is DFQATT and CDR2 SNEGSKA (reference sequence).